The source of this T cell receptor (beta chain) is a study of T-cell reconstitution after alpha-beta-depleted transplantation in children. Trimming pared 5 bases from V and 3 bases from J, leaving 15 bases between. The CDR3 spans 14 residues. Germline V gene data show CDR1 as SGHRS and CDR2 as YFSETQ. Researchers prepared the TCRbeta library using unique molecular identifiers, the study reports. TCRdb recomputed calls from the PCR reads with MiXCR, one row per CDR3 protein. The table lists approximately 980,000 distinct CDR3 sequences, around 30% of them singletons. This clonotype occurred a few times. The antigen is unknown. Study outcomes and limitations: After transplant, high TCRbeta diversity at day 60 in some patients arose from surviving recipient T cells and thymic progenitors. As was reported, about two months after transplant, alpha-beta T cells came from several hundred expanded graft clones. T cells produced anew were the main source of T-cell counts and diversity one year after transplant.

This sample comprised PBMCs, mostly from graft donor cells, obtained 360 days after TCRalphabeta/CD19-depleted stem cell transplant. The V and J genes are TRBV5-1 and TRBJ2-7; D might be TRBD1 (6 bases). The sequence came from a boy younger than two who had a stem cell transplant for SCID, so the T cells may come from the graft donor. DNA for the CDR3: TGCGCCAGCAGTTCCGGGACACTCGGCTACGAGCAGTACTTC. Protein product: CASSSGTLGYEQYF.